The 27 T cell receptor beta chains below were found in one sample sequenced in a study (dated by TCRdb to the mid-2010s). Receptor amplification or capture employed 5' RACE. Reads for this sample came from an Illumina MiSeq. The raw public reads went through TCRdb reprocessing: fastp at Q25, MiXCR clone calling, in-frame beta chains kept. Rows matching on CDR3 protein sequence are summarized as one entry with the most common DNA and genes. This sample is represented by tens of thousands of distinct CDR3 sequences; approximately 26% of them were singletons. The ten largest make up 2% to 2.5% of the sample. Cells that were CD4+CD25+CD127-/low were isolated as Tregs. The source material was tumor-infiltrating Tregs sorted from the breast tumor. These receptors came from a female donor with breast cancer.

Concerning this clonotype: Given a much more abundant clone one base away, this may be a read error. The chain combines TRBV7-2 with TRBJ1-1; no reliable D call. The CDR3 length is 14 residues. CDR1 and CDR2 from the germline V gene are SGHTA and FQGNSA. The V and J ends lost 1 base and 1 base respectively, with 7 bases between them. The CDR3 DNA sequence: TGTACCAGCAGCTTAGTTCGTCAGAACACTGAAGCTTTCTTT. Residues: CTSSLVRQNTEAFF. The complete variable domain, with remaining parts taken from reference TRBV7-2 and TRBJ1-1, reads GAGVSQSPSNKVTEKGKDVELRCDPISGHTALYWYRQSLGQGLEFLIYFQGNSAPDKSGLPSDRFSAERTGGSVSTLTIQRTQQEDSAVYLCTSSLVRQNTEAFFGQGTRLTVV.

This clonotype was counted a few times. This chain connects TRBV10-3 to TRBJ1-4; no definite D call. Per germline, CDR1 ENHRY and CDR2 SYGVKD. Trimming took off 7 bases at V and 4 bases at J, with 10 bases between the two ends. The CDR3 sequence is 13 residues long. The CDR3 nucleotides are TGTGCCATCACCGAAGTGCTTAATGAAAAACTGTTTTTT. Its protein product is CAITEVLNEKLFF.

The table lists this clonotype with a few counts. The CDR3 sequence is CASSESGIGGGSDTQYF. CDR3 sequence (DNA): TGTGCCAGCAGCGAAAGCGGGATAGGGGGAGGCTCAGATACGCAGTATTTT. V usage is TRBV9 and J usage is TRBJ2-3, with TRBD2 as a possible D gene (7 bases). Germline assignment: CDR1 SGDLS and CDR2 YYNGEE. V lost 3 bases and J 4 bases, leaving 21 bases between the germline ends. The CDR3 extends over 17 amino acids.

The rearrangement uses TRBV7-6 and TRBJ1-1; the D is unclear. Germline CDR1 and CDR2: SGHVS and FNYEAQ. The V end was cut by 0 bases, the J end by 4 bases, with 6 bases between. This CDR3 comprises 13 residues. The CDR3 DNA sequence: TGTGCCAGCAGCTTAGCTTGGGGCACTGAAGCTTTCTTT. This gives the protein CASSLAWGTEAFF.

Details on this clonotype: This clone may be a read error of a much larger clone one base away. V gene TRBV7-2 combines with J gene TRBJ1-5; tentatively, D is TRBD1 (5 bases). This CDR3 comprises 15 residues. Germline V gene data show CDR1 as SGHTA and CDR2 as FQGNSA. The CDR3 protein is CANSVAGRNNQPQHF. The CDR3, as DNA: TGTGCCAACAGCGTCGCGGGACGGAACAATCAGCCCCAGCATTTT.

This clonotype was found a few times. The chain couples TRBV24-1 to TRBJ2-5; 7 bases map to TRBD2. V gave up 2 bases and J gave up 4 bases; unmatched junction bases: 6. The CDR3 runs 15 residues. Germline V gives CDR1 KGHDR, CDR2 SFDVKD. This CDR3 is CATSDSSGEGETQYF. The CDR3 bases are TGTGCCACCAGTGATTCGTCCGGGGAGGGAGAGACCCAGTACTTC.

The rearrangement uses TRBV5-5 and TRBJ1-5, with D perhaps TRBD1 (5 bases). Germline CDR1 reads SGHKS; CDR2 reads YYEKEE (reference sequence). This CDR3 is 15 amino acids long. Trimming stripped 2 bases from V and 5 bases from J, with 14 bases between. Here the CDR3 reads CASSFTSGDHQPQHF. CDR3 coding DNA: TGTGCCAGCAGCTTTACATCGGGGGACCATCAGCCCCAGCATTTT. The entire variable domain, with the rest obtained from reference TRBV5-5 and TRBJ1-5, is as follows: DAGVTQSPTHLIKTRGQQVTLRCSPISGHKSVSWYQQVLGQGPQFIFQYYEKEERGRGNFPDRFSARQFPNYSSELNVNALLLGDSALYLCASSFTSGDHQPQHFGDGTRLSIL.

This rearrangement joins TRBV5-1 to TRBJ2-5; D remains unclear. Trimming took 3 bases from V and 9 from J, leaving 12 bases between them. The germline V gene has CDR1 SGHRS and CDR2 YFSETQ. The CDR3 is 12 amino acids. The DNA of the CDR3 is TGCGCCAGCAGCTCCGAGGAGAGCGCCCAGTACTTC. Translated: CASSSEESAQYF.

V gene TRBV20-1 combines with J gene TRBJ2-1; TRBD2 aligns across 9 bases. The CDR3 contains 15 residues. The V gene's germline CDR1 is DFQATT and CDR2 SNEGSKA (reference sequence). V shed 6 bases and J 5 bases; nucleotides not matched to a gene: 11. In nucleotides, the CDR3 is TGCAGTGCCACCCCTTTCAGCGGGGGGAACAATGAGCAGTTCTTC. Its translation is CSATPFSGGNNEQFF.

The chain uses TRBV6-5 and TRBJ1-4; 7 bases match TRBD1. The CDR3 has 16 amino acids. Germline CDR1 reads MNHEY; CDR2 reads SVGAGI. The J segment lost 4 bases and the V segment lost 6 bases, leaving 11 bases of the junction unmatched. The CDR3 sequence: CASRRDRSTDNEKLFF. The CDR3 DNA reads as TGTGCCAGCAGGAGGGACAGATCAACGGATAATGAAAAACTGTTTTTT.

In this sample, this clonotype turned up once. This may come from a read error, since a much larger clone is one base off. This chain links TRBV9 with TRBJ1-4; D not certain. Between the trimmed V and J ends, which lost 4 bases and 2 bases, there was a span of 18 bases. The germline CDR1 and CDR2 sequences are SGDLS and YYNGEE. The CDR3 has 17 residues. CDR3 amino acids: CASSIDAGGGTNEKLFF. CDR3 bases: TGTGCCAGCAGCATAGACGCGGGCGGAGGCACTAATGAAAAACTGTTTTTT. The whole variable domain, remainder taken from reference TRBV9 and TRBJ1-4, is DSGVTQTPKHLITATGQRVTLRCSPRSGDLSVYWYQQSLDQGLQFLIQYYNGEERAKGNILERFSAQQFPDLHSELNLSSLELGDSALYFCASSIDAGGGTNEKLFFGSGTQLSVL.

Details on this clonotype: A much bigger clone sits one base away, suggesting this may be a read error. The chain recombines TRBV5-1 with TRBJ2-2; D is unresolved. Per the germline V gene, CDR1 is SGHRS and CDR2 is YFSETQ. Trimming took 0 bases from V and 4 from J, leaving 10 bases between them. The CDR3 has 15 residues. CDR3 residues: CASSLDAEGTGELFF. CDR3 bases: TGCGCCAGCAGCTTGGATGCAGAAGGCACCGGGGAGCTGTTTTTT.

This clonotype occurred a few times. This chain links TRBV28 with TRBJ2-7, with D possibly TRBD1 on 6 matching bases. This CDR3 region has 13 residues. V gave up 11 bases and J gave up 3 bases, with 17 bases separating them. Germline CDR1 is MDHEN and CDR2 is SYDVKM. CDR3 in amino acids: CAGSTGTSYEQYF. The CDR3, as DNA: TGTGCCGGCTCTACCGGGACAAGCTACGAGCAGTACTTC.

The gene calls are TRBV27 and TRBJ2-3; D call uncertain. This CDR3 spans 13 amino acids. Looked up from germline, CDR1 is MNHEY and CDR2 is SMNVEV (reference sequence). The ends were cut back, 10 bases at V and 4 bases at J, with 15 bases in the middle. The DNA for the CDR3 is TGTGCCACCTCAATACCGACGGCAGATACGCAGTATTTT. It is translated as CATSIPTADTQYF.

The CDR3 DNA is TGCGCCAGCAGCCCTGGGGGAGCGGGAGTTCACACCGGGGAGCTGTTTTTT. This gives the protein CASSPGGAGVHTGELFF. This chain connects TRBV5-1 to TRBJ2-2; 8 nucleotides match TRBD2. The CDR3 covers 17 residues. Trimming cost V 4 bases and J 3 bases; bases outside gene matches: 11. CDR1 is SGHRS and CDR2 is YFSETQ in the germline V gene.

This chain links TRBV7-7 with TRBJ1-2; the match to TRBD1 covers 8 bases. The length of the CDR3 is 14 residues. V was clipped by 5 bases and J by 7 bases; unmatched bases: 9. CDR1 and CDR2 (germline): SSHAT, FNYEAQ (reference sequence). The CDR3 loop is CASSHQDRASGYTF. The CDR3 region has the DNA TGTGCCAGCAGCCATCAGGACAGGGCGAGTGGCTACACCTTC.

This clonotype was recorded many times. The V and J genes are TRBV6-6 and TRBJ1-2, with D maybe TRBD1 (5 bases). Trimming took 3 bases from V and 2 from J, leaving 10 bases between them. Per germline, CDR1 MNHNY and CDR2 SVGAGI (reference sequence). The CDR3 contains 14 residues. CDR3 DNA sequence: TGTGCCAGCAGTTATGGGGGGAGGAACTATGGCTACACCTTC. Translated, it gives CASSYGGRNYGYTF.

The chain links TRBV30 to TRBJ1-2; D is ambiguous. Germline V gene sequence: CDR1 GTSNPN, CDR2 SVGIG (reference sequence). The CDR3 extends over 13 amino acids. V lost 5 bases and J 4 bases, leaving 14 bases between the germline ends. CDR3 nucleotide sequence: TGTGCCTGGCCTGGTTCGGGCGGCTATGGCTACACCTTC. The encoded protein is CAWPGSGGYGYTF.

This clonotype was counted once. A much more abundant neighbour one base away suggests this may be a read error. The V and J genes are TRBV30 and TRBJ2-5, with TRBD1 as a possible D gene (6 bases). Germline V gene sequence: CDR1 GTSNPN, CDR2 SVGIG (reference sequence). This CDR3 is built from 12 residues. In DNA form, the CDR3 reads TGTGCCTGGAGAGACCAAAGGGGGACCCAGCACTTC. Translated: CAWRDQRGTQHF.

The chain links TRBV2 to TRBJ2-5; 9 nucleotides align to TRBD2. Germline CDR1 reads SNHLY; CDR2 reads FYNNEI. CDR3 length: 16 residues. J lost 5 bases, V lost 1 base, and 8 bases had no gene match. The CDR3 nucleotides are TGTGCCAGCAGTGAAGGCCGGAGCGGGAGGACGGAGACCCAGTACTTC. This sequence encodes CASSEGRSGRTETQYF. The full variable domain, with the rest looked up from reference TRBV2 and TRBJ2-5, is EPEVTQTPSHQVTQMGQEVILRCVPISNHLYFYWYRQILGQKVEFLVSFYNNEISEKSEIFDDQFSVERPDGSNFTLKIRSTKLEDSAMYFCASSEGRSGRTETQYFGPGTRLLVL.

The genes are TRBV6-6 and TRBJ2-5; a possible D gene is TRBD1 (5 bases). Between the trimmed V and J ends, which lost 2 bases and 4 bases, there was a span of 20 bases. The CDR3 covers 17 residues. Germline V gene data show CDR1 as MNHNY and CDR2 as SVGAGI (reference sequence). In DNA form, the CDR3 reads TGTGCCAGCAGTTACCCCGGCAGGGCCTCATTAGGAGAGACCCAGTACTTC. Its protein is CASSYPGRASLGETQYF.

The chain recombines TRBV3-1 with TRBJ2-1, with TRBD1 as a possible D gene (5 bases). V was shortened by 4 bases and J by 5 bases, with 15 bases between the two germline ends. This CDR3 contains 15 residues. The V gene's germline CDR1 is LGHDT and CDR2 YNNKEL (reference sequence). In DNA, the CDR3 is TGTGCCAGCAGCCCTACAGGAGATACGAACAATGAGCAGTTCTTC. This translates into CASSPTGDTNNEQFF.

This clonotype was seen more than once but under ten times. The genes are TRBV7-2 and TRBJ1-2; D possibly corresponds to TRBD1 (5 bases). The CDR3 covers 16 residues. Trimming cost V 2 bases and J 4 bases, with 17 bases left between them. Germline V gene data show CDR1 as SGHTA and CDR2 as FQGNSA. The CDR3 loop reads CASSLSAQGGGYGYTF. The DNA of the CDR3 is TGTGCCAGCAGCTTATCGGCCCAGGGAGGAGGCTATGGCTACACCTTC. The full variable domain, rest sourced from reference TRBV7-2 and TRBJ1-2, is GAGVSQSPSNKVTEKGKDVELRCDPISGHTALYWYRQSLGQGLEFLIYFQGNSAPDKSGLPSDRFSAERTGGSVSTLTIQRTQQEDSAVYLCASSLSAQGGGYGYTFGSGTRLTVV.

This rearrangement joins TRBV3-1 to TRBJ1-1; D not resolved. The V end lost 4 bases, the J end lost 6 bases, and 9 bases lay between the germline ends. Germline lookup yields CDR1 LGHDT and CDR2 YNNKEL (reference sequence). There are 12 residues in the CDR3. The CDR3 DNA sequence: TGTGCCAGCAGCCGGGAAGGAGCTGAAGCTTTCTTT. Translating it yields CASSREGAEAFF.

This sequence joins TRBV7-9 and TRBJ2-7, with D possibly being TRBD2 (5 bases). Germline CDR1 SEHNR, CDR2 FQNEAQ (reference sequence). The length of the CDR3 is 15 residues. The V and J ends lost 8 bases and 0 bases respectively, with 17 bases between them. The CDR3 protein is CASSPHGSSSYEQYF. The CDR3 DNA reads as TGTGCCAGCTCCCCCCATGGGAGTTCCTCCTACGAGCAGTACTTC.

In this sample, this clonotype turned up many times. CDR3 in amino acids: CSATGTVQETQYF. As DNA, the CDR3 is TGCAGTGCCACCGGGACAGTACAAGAGACCCAGTACTTC. The chain has TRBV20-1 and TRBJ2-5; 7 bases are a match to TRBD1. The CDR3 length is 13 residues. Germline CDR1 reads DFQATT; CDR2 reads SNEGSKA (reference sequence). V shed 6 bases, J shed 2 bases, and the junction held 6 bases outside the gene matches.

There are a few counts of this clonotype. The chain employs TRBV7-9 and TRBJ1-5; the match to TRBD1 covers 7 bases. This CDR3 has 15 amino acids. Germline V CDR1 and CDR2: SEHNR, FQNEAQ (reference sequence). V trimming: 1 base; J trimming: 4 bases; junction bases outside the gene matches: 4. DNA of the CDR3: TGTGCCAGCAGCTTAGACAGGGGACTTAATCAGCCCCAGCATTTT. Its protein product is CASSLDRGLNQPQHF.